This T cell receptor beta chain was recovered during a study of siplizumab effects on memory and regulatory T cells. Whole-study findings and limits: Treatment with siplizumab left mappable alloreactive CD4+ clones averaging roughly 70% Treg-derived, compared with 26.9% in controls. The study did not confirm that proliferating Tregs from siplizumab cultures were suppressive. A minor fraction of alloreactive clones, and no more, mapped to unstimulated subsets. Naive T cells appeared more diverse than memory cells and seemed to be major alloresponse contributors.

The V gene's germline CDR1 is KGHSH and CDR2 LQKENI. Between the trimmed V and J ends, which lost 3 bases and 6 bases, there was a span of 17 bases. This CDR3 is built from 15 residues. Here immunoSEQ multiplex PCR was the method, and the copy in TCRdb shows in-frame clones only, minus some. The sample records tens of thousands of clones, 88% being singletons. Remarks on this clone: Its antigen remains unknown.

The gene calls are TRBV18 and TRBJ1-2; D gene unclear. The sequence derives from a human donor in good health. Sample: Tregs sorted from blood. CDR3: CASSPQDLGSNGYTF. Written as DNA, the CDR3 is TGTGCCAGCTCACCCCAGGATTTGGGGTCCAATGGCTACACCTTC.